This T cell receptor (beta chain) was retrieved from a study of cytomegalovirus exposure and HLA in healthy donors. The primer mix had 60 Vbeta and 13 Jbeta primers. Using immunoSEQ multiplex PCR, the repertoire was profiled, and TCRdb retains in-frame clones only, with some absent. The sample holds under 150,000 clones, around 77% seen once. The source is a man aged 50 to 59 in good health and CMV-seronegative. The material sequenced was PBMCs.

CDR3 region: CASSRGTGTSGANVLTF. The DNA for the CDR3 is TGCGCCAGCAGCCGCGGAACAGGGACCTCTGGGGCCAACGTCCTGACTTTC. The chain joins TRBV4-1 to TRBJ2-6, with TRBD1 as a possible D gene (6 bases). The CDR3 is 17 residues long. Germline CDR1 is MGHRA and CDR2 is YSYEKL. V lost 4 bases and J 0 bases, leaving 13 bases between the germline ends.